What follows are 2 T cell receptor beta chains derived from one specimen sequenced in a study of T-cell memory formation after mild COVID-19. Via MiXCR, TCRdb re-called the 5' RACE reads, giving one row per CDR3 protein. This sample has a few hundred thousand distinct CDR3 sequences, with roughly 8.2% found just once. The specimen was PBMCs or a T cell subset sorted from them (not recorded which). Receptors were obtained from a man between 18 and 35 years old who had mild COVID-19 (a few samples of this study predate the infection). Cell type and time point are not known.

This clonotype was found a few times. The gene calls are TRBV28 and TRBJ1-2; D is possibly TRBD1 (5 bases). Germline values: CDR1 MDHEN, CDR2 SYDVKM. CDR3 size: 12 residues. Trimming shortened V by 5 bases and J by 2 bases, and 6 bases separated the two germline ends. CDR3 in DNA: TGTGCCAGCAGTCGACAGAACTATGGCTACACCTTC. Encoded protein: CASSRQNYGYTF.

The CDR3 coding sequence is TGTGCCAGCAGTCCCGGACTAGCGGGGGGGCATTCGGGTACGCAGTATTTT. This gives the protein CASSPGLAGGHSGTQYF. The chain combines TRBV6-5 with TRBJ2-3, with 15 bases that match TRBD2. Trimming cost V 5 bases and J 8 bases; bases outside gene matches: 11. The CDR3 has 17 amino acids. The germline V gene has CDR1 MNHEY and CDR2 SVGAGI.